This TCR beta chain was sequenced for a study of T cells after yellow fever vaccination. Findings and limits, study-wide: Detected again after the booster were most primary-vaccination clones, at approximately 95% CD4 and about 90% CD8.

This clonotype was observed a few times. Its specificity is not known. In TCRdb, the 5' RACE reads were re-called with MiXCR into one record per CDR3 protein. Of around 250,000 distinct CDR3 sequences in the sample, roughly 7.2% were seen once. Germline V gene lookup returns CDR1 KGHSH and CDR2 LQKENI. The CDR3 extends over 15 amino acids. Trimming took 4 bases from V and 4 from J, leaving 16 bases between them. Here the sequenced sample was CD4+ T cells sorted from PBMCs, taken 15 days after the yellow fever booster vaccination. The V gene is TRBV18, the J gene TRBJ1-2; tentatively, D is TRBD1 (5 bases). This clonotype was sampled from a young man who received the YFV17D yellow fever vaccine. The CDR3 sequence is CASSLGTGVTYGYTF. The DNA of the CDR3 is TGTGCCAGCTCACTCGGGACGGGAGTAACCTATGGCTACACCTTC.